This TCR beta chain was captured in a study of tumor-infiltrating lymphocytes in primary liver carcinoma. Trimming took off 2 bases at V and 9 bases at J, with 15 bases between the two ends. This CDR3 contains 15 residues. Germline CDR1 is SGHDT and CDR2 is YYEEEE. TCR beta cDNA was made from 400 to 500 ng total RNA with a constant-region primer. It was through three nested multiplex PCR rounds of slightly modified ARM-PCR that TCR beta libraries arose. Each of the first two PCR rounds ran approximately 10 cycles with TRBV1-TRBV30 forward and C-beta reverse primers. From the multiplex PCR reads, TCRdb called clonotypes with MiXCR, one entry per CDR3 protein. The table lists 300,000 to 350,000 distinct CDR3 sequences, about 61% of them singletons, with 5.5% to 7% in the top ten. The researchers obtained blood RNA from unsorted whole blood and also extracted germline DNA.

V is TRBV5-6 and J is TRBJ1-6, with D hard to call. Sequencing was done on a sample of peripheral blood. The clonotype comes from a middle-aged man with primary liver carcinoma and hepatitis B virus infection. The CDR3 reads CASSFGRLSTSPLHF. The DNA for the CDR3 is TGTGCCAGCAGCTTCGGGCGGCTAAGCACTTCACCCCTCCACTTT.